A single sample is the source of the 27 T cell receptor beta chains below, sequenced in a study of blood T cell repertoires in COVID-19. Libraries were prepared by immunoSEQ multiplex PCR; TCRdb keeps only in-frame clonotypes and omits some of them. The table has about 150,000 clones, around 82% seen once. The sample comprised peripheral blood. These receptors originate from a man aged 55 to 70 with COVID-19, enrolled during active disease.

This chain joins TRBV4-3 and TRBJ1-2; 12 bases align to TRBD1. Unmatched junction bases numbered 13, after V lost 0 bases and J lost 5 bases. Looked up from germline, CDR1 is LGHNA and CDR2 is YSLEER. The CDR3 consists of 19 residues. The CDR3 sequence: CASSQEGKGQGASGYGYTF. CDR3 nucleotide sequence: TGCGCCAGCAGCCAAGAAGGGAAGGGACAGGGGGCCAGTGGGTATGGCTACACCTTC.

The CDR3 DNA reads as TGTGCCAGTAGTCCAGGCCCCCTTAACACTGAAGCTTTCTTT. Protein sequence: CASSPGPLNTEAFF. This chain joins TRBV19 and TRBJ1-1; D unclear. The germline V and J ends were trimmed by 5 bases and 2 bases, with 12 bases remaining between them. In germline, CDR1 is LNHDA, CDR2 SQIVND (reference sequence). The CDR3 has 14 residues. Full variable domain (missing parts from reference TRBV19 and TRBJ1-1): DGGITQSPKYLFRKEGQNVTLSCEQNLNHDAMYWYRQDPGQGLRLIYYSQIVNDFQKGDIAEGYSVSREKKESFPLTVTSAQKNPTAFYLCASSPGPLNTEAFFGQGTRLTVV.

This clone was counted a few times. The V gene is TRBV18, the J gene TRBJ2-7; 9 bases match TRBD1. Germline values: CDR1 KGHSH, CDR2 LQKENI. The J segment lost 4 bases and the V segment lost 5 bases, leaving 3 bases of the junction unmatched. There are 13 residues in the CDR3. CDR3 loop: CASSVGQGYEQYF. Written as DNA, the CDR3 is TGTGCCAGCTCAGTTGGACAGGGGTACGAGCAGTACTTC.

In the case of this clone: The sample contains more than one DNA sequence encoding this CDR3. This chain connects TRBV7-2 to TRBJ1-1, with D perhaps TRBD1 (6 bases). The CDR3 totals 13 residues. V was trimmed by 3 bases and J by 1 base, leaving 6 bases between them. Germline loops: CDR1 SGHTA, CDR2 FQGNSA. CDR3 protein: CASSLDRNTEAFF. In DNA, the CDR3 is TGTGCCAGCAGCTTGGACAGGAACACTGAAGCTTTCTTT.

The rearrangement uses TRBV19 and TRBJ1-6; 7 positions agree with TRBD1. This CDR3 contains 13 residues. Germline V gene data show CDR1 as LNHDA and CDR2 as SQIVND (reference sequence). J was trimmed by 9 bases and V by 7 bases; bases with no gene match: 6. CDR3 nucleotides: TGTGCCAGTAACCCCGACAGGGCTTCACCCCTCCACTTT. Its protein is CASNPDRASPLHF.

This clone was counted a single time. V and J are TRBV10-1 and TRBJ1-5; weak D call: TRBD1 (6 bases). The germline V gene has CDR1 WNHNN and CDR2 SYGVQD (reference sequence). The CDR3 has 16 amino acids. V dropped 6 bases and J dropped 1 base, with 16 bases sitting between them. The CDR3 nucleotides read TGCGCCAGCAGGTTGACGGGACATGAGAGCAATCAGCCCCAGCATTTT. This translates into CASRLTGHESNQPQHF.

V is TRBV5-4 and J is TRBJ1-2, with TRBD1 identical over 8 bases. Germline V gene lookup returns CDR1 SGHNT and CDR2 YYREEE (reference sequence). The CDR3 covers 14 residues. Trimming took 4 bases from V and 8 from J; bases not matched to a gene: 10. In nucleotides, the CDR3 is TGTGCCAGCAGCCGCCCCGACGACAGGGGAGGCTACACCTTC. It translates to CASSRPDDRGGYTF. Full variable domain (outside the CDR3, taken from reference TRBV5-4 and TRBJ1-2): ETGVTQSPTHLIKTRGQQVTLRCSSQSGHNTVSWYQQALGQGPQFIFQYYREEENGRGNFPPRFSGLQFPNYSSELNVNALELDDSALYLCASSRPDDRGGYTFGSGTRLTVV.

The chain has TRBV5-1 and TRBJ1-6; 9 bases line up with TRBD1. The CDR3 is made up of 14 amino acids. After removal of 4 bases from V and 10 bases from J, the junction contained 6 bases not matched to a gene. The germline CDR1 and CDR2 sequences are SGHRS and YFSETQ. The CDR3, as DNA: TGCGCCAGCAGCGAAGGGACAGGGCCATCACCCCTCCACTTT. The encoded protein is CASSEGTGPSPLHF.

This clone was counted between two and nine times. The chain joins TRBV18 to TRBJ1-1, with D perhaps TRBD1 (5 bases). CDR1 KGHSH and CDR2 LQKENI come from the germline V gene. V was clipped by 3 bases and J by 4 bases, with 15 bases between them. CDR3 length: 15 amino acids. CDR3 sequence (DNA): TGTGCCAGCTCACCCGTCGGGGGAGCAAGCACTGAAGCTTTCTTT. Translating it yields CASSPVGGASTEAFF. Complete variable domain (other parts from reference TRBV18 and TRBJ1-1): NAGVMQNPRHLVRRRGQEARLRCSPMKGHSHVYWYRQLPEEGLKFMVYLQKENIIDESGMPKERFSAEFPKEGPSILRIQQVVRGDSAAYFCASSPVGGASTEAFFGQGTRLTVV.

The CDR3 DNA reads TGTGCCAGCAGCGGAGGATCCTTCTATAATTCACCCCTCCACTTT. This codes for CASSGGSFYNSPLHF. J is TRBJ1-6 and V is TRBV7-2; unclear D gene. From germline, CDR1 is SGHTA and CDR2 FQGNSA. V was pared by 5 bases and J by 3 bases, with 11 bases between. This CDR3 is built from 15 residues.

DNA of the CDR3: TGTGCCAGCAGCCGCTCGGGACAGGGTTCACCCCTCCACTTT. It encodes CASSRSGQGSPLHF. This chain joins TRBV7-2 and TRBJ1-6; 9 nucleotides line up with TRBD1. Germline V CDR1 and CDR2: SGHTA, FQGNSA. This CDR3 spans 14 amino acids. Trimming cost V 5 bases and J 9 bases; bases outside gene matches: 5.

J is TRBJ1-4 and V is TRBV5-1, with unresolved D. Deletions cut 1 base from V and 1 base from J, with 20 bases between. Germline V CDR1 and CDR2: SGHRS, YFSETQ. The CDR3 spans 19 residues. The CDR3 loop reads CASSLNSPSPGVTNEKLFF. CDR3 sequence (DNA): TGCGCCAGCAGCTTGAACTCTCCCTCCCCCGGGGTAACTAATGAAAAACTGTTTTTT.

The chain employs TRBV6-5 and TRBJ1-5, with TRBD1 identical over 7 bases. The ends lost 6 bases at V and 5 bases at J; junction bases unmatched: 10. CDR1 and CDR2 from the germline V gene are MNHEY and SVGAGI. The CDR3 totals 15 residues. The CDR3 DNA follows: TGTGCCAGCAGCCGTAGGGGGCGGTACGATCAGCCCCAGCATTTT. Protein sequence: CASSRRGRYDQPQHF.

V is TRBV6-5 and J is TRBJ2-5; TRBD2 is a possible D gene (5 bases). CDR1 MNHEY and CDR2 SVGAGI come from the germline V gene. The length of the CDR3 is 15 residues. The V gene lost 0 bases and the J gene lost 5 bases, with 13 bases spanning the gap. CDR3 loop: CASSYSNGRRETQYF. CDR3 DNA sequence: TGTGCCAGCAGTTACTCTAATGGGAGAAGGGAGACCCAGTACTTC.

This clone was counted only a few times. The chain uses TRBV18 and TRBJ2-7, with D possibly matching TRBD1 (6 bases). CDR1 KGHSH and CDR2 LQKENI come from the germline V gene. Trimming pared 2 bases from V and 5 bases from J, leaving 16 bases between. This CDR3 contains 15 residues. The CDR3 loop is CASSPVGAGDDEQYF. In DNA form, the CDR3 reads TGTGCCAGCTCACCAGTAGGGGCAGGGGACGACGAGCAGTACTTC.

This clone was seen a single time. V usage is TRBV20-1 and J usage is TRBJ1-5, with 7 bases lining up with TRBD1. After removal of 4 bases from V and 4 bases from J, the junction contained 10 bases not matched to a gene. Germline V gene data show CDR1 as DFQATT and CDR2 as SNEGSKA (reference sequence). CDR3 length equals 15 residues. CDR3 coding DNA: TGCAGTGCTAATGACCCGGGACAGCGAAATCAGCCCCAGCATTTT. It is translated as CSANDPGQRNQPQHF.

This clone has a single count. This chain links TRBV6-6 with TRBJ2-3; D is perhaps TRBD1 (7 bases). The germline gives CDR1 MNHNY, CDR2 SVGAGI (reference sequence). The V end lost 2 bases, the J end lost 6 bases, and 12 bases lay between the germline ends. There are 14 residues in the CDR3. CDR3 sequence reads: CASSYIPGGDTQYF. CDR3 bases: TGTGCCAGCAGTTACATCCCAGGGGGGGATACGCAGTATTTT.

The chain carries TRBV15 and TRBJ1-1; 8 nucleotides line up with TRBD1. Trimming removed 5 bases from V and 1 base from J; junction bases left unmatched: 3. CDR1 and CDR2 from the germline V gene are LNHNV and YYDKDF (reference sequence). The CDR3 runs 14 residues. CDR3 DNA sequence: TGTGCCACCAGCCCCGGGACAGGGAACACTGAAGCTTTCTTT. Its protein product is CATSPGTGNTEAFF.

V usage is TRBV6-1 and J usage is TRBJ1-2; no definite D call. This CDR3 contains 12 residues. Germline V gene data show CDR1 as MNHNS and CDR2 as SASEGT. Trimming took 3 bases from V and 3 from J, leaving 5 bases between them. The CDR3 nucleotides read TGTGCCAGCAGTGAGATAGACTATGGCTACACCTTC. It is translated as CASSEIDYGYTF.

The chain joins TRBV10-3 to TRBJ1-2, with 8 nucleotides matching TRBD1. In germline, CDR1 is ENHRY, CDR2 SYGVKD. The J segment lost 7 bases and the V segment lost 10 bases, leaving 17 bases of the junction unmatched. This CDR3 has 15 amino acids. The CDR3, as DNA: TGTGCCACCACTACCGACGGACAGGGCGGTAGTGGCTACACCTTC. It translates to CATTTDGQGGSGYTF.

The chain joins TRBV5-4 to TRBJ2-7; D may be TRBD1 (6 bases). Trimming stripped 4 bases from V and 4 bases from J, with 18 bases between. CDR1 is SGHNT, CDR2 YYREEE, per germline (reference sequence). CDR3 length: 15 amino acids. As DNA, the CDR3 is TGTGCCAGCAGCCCCGACGGGACATATCTTTACGAGCAGTACTTC. Translating gives CASSPDGTYLYEQYF.

V and J are TRBV6-2 or TRBV6-3 and TRBJ2-5; 11 bases line up with TRBD2. CDR3 size: 15 residues. V was clipped by 4 bases and J by 3 bases; unmatched bases: 4. Germline lookup yields CDR1 MNHEY and CDR2 SVGEGT. CDR3 coding DNA: TGTGCCAGCAGTTTGATACTAGCGGGGGAAGAGACCCAGTACTTC. The encoded protein is CASSLILAGEETQYF.

J is TRBJ2-2 and V is TRBV18, with a tentative D call TRBD1 (5 bases). Trimming took off 1 base at V and 1 base at J, with 10 bases between the two ends. Germline V gene lookup returns CDR1 KGHSH and CDR2 LQKENI. The CDR3 spans 16 residues. The CDR3 here is CASSPLGPRNTGELFF. DNA of the CDR3: TGTGCCAGCTCACCACTGGGGCCAAGGAACACCGGGGAGCTGTTTTTT.

This chain links TRBV5-1 with TRBJ2-1, with 8 nucleotides matching TRBD2. Germline loops: CDR1 SGHRS, CDR2 YFSETQ. This CDR3 spans 14 amino acids. Trimming removed 1 base from V and 7 bases from J; junction bases left unmatched: 4. The DNA for the CDR3 is TGCGCCAGCAGCTTGAGCGGGGGCCTTAATGAGCAGTTCTTC. This encodes CASSLSGGLNEQFF.

The chain joins TRBV7-2 to TRBJ1-1; D is unresolved. CDR1 is SGHTA, CDR2 FQGNSA, per germline. The CDR3 runs 14 residues. V lost 3 bases and J 0 bases, leaving 8 bases between the germline ends. The CDR3 is CASSFLTLNTEAFF. The DNA for the CDR3 is TGTGCCAGCAGCTTTCTGACATTGAACACTGAAGCTTTCTTT. Full variable domain (outside the CDR3, taken from reference TRBV7-2 and TRBJ1-1): GAGVSQSPSNKVTEKGKDVELRCDPISGHTALYWYRQSLGQGLEFLIYFQGNSAPDKSGLPSDRFSAERTGGSVSTLTIQRTQQEDSAVYLCASSFLTLNTEAFFGQGTRLTVV.

The chain combines TRBV6-2 or TRBV6-3 with TRBJ2-7; no firm D call. The germline gives CDR1 MNHEY, CDR2 SVGEGT. This CDR3 comprises 15 residues. V lost 5 bases to trimming and J lost 7 bases, with 21 bases between them. CDR3 coding DNA: TGTGCCAGCAGTCCCCGGTCCGTAATTACGAGAGAGCAGTACTTC. As protein: CASSPRSVITREQYF.

V gene TRBV18 combines with J gene TRBJ2-5; D may be TRBD2 (5 bases). Germline V gene lookup returns CDR1 KGHSH and CDR2 LQKENI. There are 15 residues in the CDR3. V was cut by 2 bases and J by 1 base, with 11 bases left in between. Written as DNA, the CDR3 is TGTGCCAGCTCACCAGAAGGCCTAGCCCAAGAGACCCAGTACTTC. Translated, it gives CASSPEGLAQETQYF.